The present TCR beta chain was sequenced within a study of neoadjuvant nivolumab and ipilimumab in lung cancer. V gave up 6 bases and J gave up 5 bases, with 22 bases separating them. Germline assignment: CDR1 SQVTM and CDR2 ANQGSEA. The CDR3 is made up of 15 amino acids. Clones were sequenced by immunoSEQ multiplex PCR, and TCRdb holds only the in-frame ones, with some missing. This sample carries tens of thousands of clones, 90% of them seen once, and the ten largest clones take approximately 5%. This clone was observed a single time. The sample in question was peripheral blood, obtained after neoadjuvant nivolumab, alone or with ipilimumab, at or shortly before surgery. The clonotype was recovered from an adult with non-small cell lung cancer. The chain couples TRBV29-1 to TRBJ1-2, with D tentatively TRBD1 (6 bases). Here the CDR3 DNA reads TGCAGCGTCCGCCCAATCCACAGGGTTGGGTATGGCTACACCTTC. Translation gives CSVRPIHRVGYGYTF.